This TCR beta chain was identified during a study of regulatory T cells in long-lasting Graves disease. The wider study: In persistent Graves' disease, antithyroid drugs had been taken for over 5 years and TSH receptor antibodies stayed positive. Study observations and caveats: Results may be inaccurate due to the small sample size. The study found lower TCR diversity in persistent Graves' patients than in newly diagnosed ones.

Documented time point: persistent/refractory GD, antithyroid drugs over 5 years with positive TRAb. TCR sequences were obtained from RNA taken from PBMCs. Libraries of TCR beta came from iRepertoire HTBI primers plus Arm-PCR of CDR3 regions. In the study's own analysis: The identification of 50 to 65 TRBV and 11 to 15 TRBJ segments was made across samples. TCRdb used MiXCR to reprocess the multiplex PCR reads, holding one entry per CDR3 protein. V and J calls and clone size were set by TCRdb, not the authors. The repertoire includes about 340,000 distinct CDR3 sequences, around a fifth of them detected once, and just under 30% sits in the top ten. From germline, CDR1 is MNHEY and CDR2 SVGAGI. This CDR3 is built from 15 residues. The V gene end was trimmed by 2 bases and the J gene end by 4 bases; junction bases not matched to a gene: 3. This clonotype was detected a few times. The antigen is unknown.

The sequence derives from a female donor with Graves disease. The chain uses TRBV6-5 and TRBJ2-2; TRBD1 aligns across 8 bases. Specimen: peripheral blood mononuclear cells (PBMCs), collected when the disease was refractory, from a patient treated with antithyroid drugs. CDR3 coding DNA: TGTGCCAGCAGTTACGGACAGGGACCCACCGGGGAGCTGTTTTTT. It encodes CASSYGQGPTGELFF.